The entry below describes one T cell receptor beta chain. The sample originates from a study of T cell changes during pregnancy in multiple sclerosis. CDR1 SGDLS and CDR2 YYNGEE come from the germline V gene. The CDR3 contains 17 residues. V shed 4 bases, J shed 2 bases, and the junction held 6 bases outside the gene matches. The table came from immunoSEQ multiplex PCR; TCRdb's copy has only in-frame clones and leaves some out. The sample shows over 100,000 clones, about 93% of them seen only once. Here the sequenced sample was peripheral blood, taken in the third trimester of pregnancy. The V and J genes are TRBV9 and TRBJ2-2; 12 nucleotides agree with TRBD2. The TCR was taken from a female donor with multiple sclerosis, enrolled in a pregnancy study. The CDR3 is CASSLWTSGTNTGELFF. The CDR3 region has the DNA TGTGCCAGCAGCCTCTGGACTAGCGGGACTAACACCGGGGAGCTGTTTTTT.